These T cell receptor beta chains were read from a single sample in a study of T cells in Graves' hyperthyroidism and ophthalmopathy. Each CDR3 protein gets one entry after TCRdb re-called the multiplex PCR reads with MiXCR. The data hold some 350,000 distinct CDR3 sequences, with around 15% observed a single time. Sequenced sample: blood. These receptor sequences come from a woman in her fifties or sixties with Graves' ophthalmopathy. The CDR3 runs from the conserved cysteine through the conserved F or W. A D gene is named only where the DNA matches it firmly. Only part of the rows carry a size: once, few, many, or a class if the clone is expanded.

>TRBV3-1|17|TRBJ2-1|many|TRBD2
TGTGCCAGCAGCTTCAGAGCGACAGGGCTAGCGGGAGACGAGCAGTTCTTC
CASSFRATGLAGDEQFF
>TRBV25-1|14|TRBJ2-1|once|TRBD1
TGTGCCAGCAGCCGGGACAGGGGGCTAGGTGAGCAGTTCTTC
CASSRDRGLGEQFF
>TRBV5-1|14|TRBJ2-7|many|TRBD1
TGCGCCAGCAGGCCCCGGGACAGGGTCTACGAGCAGTACTTC
CASRPRDRVYEQYF
>TRBV11-2|13|TRBJ1-1|-|-
TGTGCCAGCAGCTTAGTCGGGACCACTGAAGCTTTCTTT
CASSLVGTTEAFF
>TRBV28|14|TRBJ2-1|many|TRBD2
TGTGCCAGGGGCGGGACTAGCGGATACAATGAGCAGTTCTTC
CARGGTSGYNEQFF
>TRBV25-1|15|TRBJ1-2|few|TRBD1
TGTGCCAGCAGTAAACAGGGGGCGGTGTTTCCTGGCTACACCTTC
CASSKQGAVFPGYTF
>TRBV28|15|TRBJ1-2|-|TRBD1
TGTGCCAGCAGTGGTTCGGGACAGGGGGTCTATGGCTACGCCTTC
CASSGSGQGVYGYAF
>TRBV5-1|17|TRBJ2-5|-|TRBD2
TGCGCCAGCAGCCAAGGGACTAGCGGGGCCTTCCAAGAGACCCAGTACTTC
CASSQGTSGAFQETQYF
>TRBV7-2|14|TRBJ2-5|many|-
TGTGCCAGCAGCTTAGTTCCAAATCAAGAGACCCAGTACTTC
CASSLVPNQETQYF
>TRBV11-1|12|TRBJ2-7|many|TRBD1
TGTGCCAGCAACAACAGGGGTTACGAGCAGTACTTC
CASNNRGYEQYF
>TRBV4-1|17|TRBJ2-1|few|TRBD2
TGCGCCAGCAGCCAAGACCCTACTAGCGGGACCTACAATGAGCAGTTCTTC
CASSQDPTSGTYNEQFF
>TRBV5-1|15|TRBJ2-3|many|TRBD2
TGCGCCAGCAGCTTTAGCGGGAGTGGAGCAGATACGCAGTATTTT
CASSFSGSGADTQYF
>TRBV6-4|13|TRBJ1-5|-|-
TGTGCCAGCAAGGGAGTCATTGGTCAGCCCCAGCATTTT
CASKGVIGQPQHF
>TRBV30|14|TRBJ2-7|many|-
TGTGCCTGGAGTAGCCAGGGTAGGTTCTACGAGCAGTACTTC
CAWSSQGRFYEQYF
>TRBV9|13|TRBJ2-7|-|-
TGTGCCAGCAGCTCTTTGACCGACGGTGAGCAGTACTTC
CASSSLTDGEQYF
>TRBV3-1|15|TRBJ2-7|many|-
TGTGCCAGCAGCCATGGCGGAATTACCTCCTACGAGCAGTACTTC
CASSHGGITSYEQYF
>TRBV10-1|16|TRBJ1-2|few|TRBD1
TGCGCCAGCAGCGGGAACTCAGGGGGCGCGGACTATGGCTACACCTTC
CASSGNSGGADYGYTF
>TRBV6-2/TRBV6-3|15|TRBJ2-1|-|-
TGTGCCAGCAGTGGAAACCAGGACGGCTACAATGAGCAGTTCTTC
CASSGNQDGYNEQFF
>TRBV5-1|15|TRBJ2-7|many|-
TGCGCCAGCAGCCCTAATAGCGTTCCCTCCTACGAGCAGTACTTC
CASSPNSVPSYEQYF
>TRBV7-2|16|TRBJ2-5|-|-
TGTGCCAGCAGCCCACTGGACCTCCGAGGGGGAGAGACCCAGTACTTC
CASSPLDLRGGETQYF
>TRBV12-3/TRBV12-4|14|TRBJ2-3|many|TRBD2
TGTGCCAGCAGCCTAGCGGGAGGATCAGATACGCAGTATTTT
CASSLAGGSDTQYF
>TRBV7-9|15|TRBJ2-5|-|TRBD1
TGTGCCAGCAGCTTAACGGACAGGGGGCCCGAGACCCAGTACTTC
CASSLTDRGPETQYF
>TRBV15|13|TRBJ2-1|many|-
TGTGCCACCAGCAGAGTGGGTGGAAATGAGCAGTTCTTC
CATSRVGGNEQFF
>TRBV11-2|16|TRBJ2-7|many|TRBD1
TGTGCCAGCAGCTTAGATCTTGGGACAGGGGCCTACGAGCAGTACTTC
CASSLDLGTGAYEQYF
>TRBV20-1|19|TRBJ2-7|many|-
TGCAGTGCTAGAGATACCAAAACTAAAACCGGGACTGACTCCTACGAGCAGTACTTC
CSARDTKTKTGTDSYEQYF
>TRBV9|14|TRBJ2-1|-|-
TGTGCCAGCACCTCCGGGGGAGCCTACAATGAGCAGTTCTTC
CASTSGGAYNEQFF
>TRBV7-2|16|TRBJ2-5|-|TRBD2
TGTGCCAGCAGCTGGACTAGCGGGAGGGCCGGGGAGACCCAGTACTTC
CASSWTSGRAGETQYF
>TRBV12-3/TRBV12-4|16|TRBJ2-7|many|TRBD2
TGTGCCAGCAGTATCCAAAGACTAGCGGGGATTTACGAGCAGTACTTC
CASSIQRLAGIYEQYF
>TRBV7-9|16|TRBJ2-3|many|-
TGTGCCAGCAGCAAAGCGGGTAGGGGGGCACGAGATACGCAGTATTTT
CASSKAGRGARDTQYF
>TRBV12-3/TRBV12-4|15|TRBJ1-1|-|-
TGTGCCAGCAGTGAAATGAGGGTAGTGAACACTGAAGCTTTCTTT
CASSEMRVVNTEAFF
>TRBV27|15|TRBJ1-2|many|TRBD1
TGTGCCAGCAGTTGGACCGGGACAGGAATCTATGGCTACACCTTC
CASSWTGTGIYGYTF
>TRBV5-1|16|TRBJ2-3|-|-
TGCGCCAGCAGCCAAACCCCGATGGGTAACACAGATACGCAGTATTTT
CASSQTPMGNTDTQYF
>TRBV12-3/TRBV12-4|11|TRBJ2-1|few|-
TGTGCCAGTGGAACAACCAATGAGCAGTTCTTC
CASGTTNEQFF
>TRBV3-1|16|TRBJ2-3|many|-
TGTGCCAGCAGCCAAGGGGGGTCAATTGCAACAGATACGCAGTATTTT
CASSQGGSIATDTQYF
>TRBV28|17|TRBJ2-1|once|TRBD2
TGTGCCAGCAGTTATCCGGGACTAGCGGGGGCCTACAATGAGCAGTTCTTC
CASSYPGLAGAYNEQFF
>TRBV6-1|12|TRBJ2-7|-|-
TGTGCCGGGAGGGAGGGGGTTGGGGAGCAGTACTTC
CAGREGVGEQYF
>TRBV12-3/TRBV12-4|14|TRBJ2-2|many|-
TGTGCCAGCAGACGGGCGGAACAGCCCGGGGAGCTGTTTTTT
CASRRAEQPGELFF
>TRBV30|11|TRBJ2-5|many|-
TGTGCCTGTCGCGGCCGCGAGACCCAGTACTTC
CACRGRETQYF
>TRBV7-9|14|TRBJ2-7|-|TRBD1
TGTGCCAGCAGCAACCGGGACAGTGTTTACGAGCAGTACTTC
CASSNRDSVYEQYF
>TRBV27|13|TRBJ1-2|-|TRBD1
TGTGCCAGCAGTTACAGGGGGGGGTATGGCTGCACCTTC
CASSYRGGYGCTF
>TRBV7-9|14|TRBJ2-7|many|TRBD2
TGTGCCAGCAGCCCAGAGCGGGATCCCCACGAGCAGTACTTC
CASSPERDPHEQYF
>TRBV7-2|16|TRBJ2-1|few|TRBD2
TGTGCCAGCAGCTGGTCTAGCGGTAGCTCCTACAATGAGCAGTTCTTC
CASSWSSGSSYNEQFF
>TRBV20-1|10|TRBJ2-7|few|-
TGCAGTGCTACAGACTACGAGCAGTACTTC
CSATDYEQYF
>TRBV28|15|TRBJ2-7|-|TRBD2
TGTGCCAGCAGCATACTAGCGGGAGGGGCCCACGAGCAGTACTTC
CASSILAGGAHEQYF
>TRBV7-9|15|TRBJ2-7|few|TRBD2
TGTGCCAGCAGCTTAGAACCTAGCGGGGGCTACGAGCAGTACTTC
CASSLEPSGGYEQYF
>TRBV10-2|19|TRBJ2-7|-|TRBD2
TGCGCCAGCAGTGAGAGGACTAGCGGGAGAATCGCCCCCGGCGGCGAGCAGTACTTC
CASSERTSGRIAPGGEQYF
>TRBV2|15|TRBJ2-7|many|TRBD2
TGTGCCAGCAGTGGTGGACTAGCGGTGTCCTACGAGCAGTACTTC
CASSGGLAVSYEQYF
>TRBV9|18|TRBJ2-3|-|TRBD2
TGTGCCAGCAGCGTAGGACGGACTAGCGGGAGGGCCTTGGATACGCAGTATTTT
CASSVGRTSGRALDTQYF
>TRBV6-1|17|TRBJ2-7|many|TRBD2
TGTGCCAGCAGTTGGGATAGGGCGGGACTAGCGTCCTACGAGCAGTACTTC
CASSWDRAGLASYEQYF
>TRBV7-3|15|TRBJ2-1|many|TRBD2
TGTGCCAGCAGCTCCCCCCTGGCGGGAGGAAATGAGCAGTTCTTC
CASSSPLAGGNEQFF
>TRBV20-1|13|TRBJ2-7|many|TRBD1
TGCAGTGCTAGCGGGACAGGGGGCTACGAGCAGTACTTC
CSASGTGGYEQYF
>TRBV7-8|14|TRBJ1-2|many|-
TGTGCCAGCAGCTTAGAGAGAGGGAGCTATGGCTACACCTTC
CASSLERGSYGYTF
>TRBV5-1|15|TRBJ2-2|many|TRBD2
TGCGCCAGCAGCTTGCTAGCGGGAGCCACCGGGGAGCTGTTTTTT
CASSLLAGATGELFF
>TRBV30|11|TRBJ2-5|many|-
TGTGCCTGGAGTTCACAAGAGACCCAGTACTTC
CAWSSQETQYF